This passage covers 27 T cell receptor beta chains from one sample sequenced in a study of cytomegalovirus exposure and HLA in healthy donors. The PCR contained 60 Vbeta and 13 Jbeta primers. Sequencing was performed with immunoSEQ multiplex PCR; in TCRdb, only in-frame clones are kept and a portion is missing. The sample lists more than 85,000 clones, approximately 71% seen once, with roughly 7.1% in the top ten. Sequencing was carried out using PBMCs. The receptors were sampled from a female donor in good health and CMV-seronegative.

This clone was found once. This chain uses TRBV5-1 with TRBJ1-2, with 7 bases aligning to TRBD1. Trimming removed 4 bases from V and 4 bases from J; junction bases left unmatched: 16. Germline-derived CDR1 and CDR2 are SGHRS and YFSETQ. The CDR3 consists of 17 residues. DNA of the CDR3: TGCGCCAGCAGCCTAAGAGCCGGTCTGACAGGGACCTATGGCTACACCTTC. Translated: CASSLRAGLTGTYGYTF. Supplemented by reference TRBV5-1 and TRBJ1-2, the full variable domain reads KAGVTQTPRYLIKTRGQQVTLSCSPISGHRSVSWYQQTPGQGLQFLFEYFSETQRNKGNFPGRFSGRQFSNSRSEMNVSTLELGDSALYLCASSLRAGLTGTYGYTFGSGTRLTVV.

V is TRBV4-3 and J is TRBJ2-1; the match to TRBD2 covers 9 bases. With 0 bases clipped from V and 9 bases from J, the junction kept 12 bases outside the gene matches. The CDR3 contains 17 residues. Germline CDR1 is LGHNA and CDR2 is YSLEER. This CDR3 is CASSQERRGGRAAEQFF. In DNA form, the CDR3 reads TGCGCCAGCAGCCAAGAGCGTCGGGGCGGGAGGGCCGCTGAGCAGTTCTTC.

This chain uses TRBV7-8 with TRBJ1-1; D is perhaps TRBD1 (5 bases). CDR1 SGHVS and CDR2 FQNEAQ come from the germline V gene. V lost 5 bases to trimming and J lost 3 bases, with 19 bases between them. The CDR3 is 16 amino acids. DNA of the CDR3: TGTGCCAGCAGCCCCCAACGCGGGGACGGGTACACTGAAGCTTTCTTT. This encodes CASSPQRGDGYTEAFF.

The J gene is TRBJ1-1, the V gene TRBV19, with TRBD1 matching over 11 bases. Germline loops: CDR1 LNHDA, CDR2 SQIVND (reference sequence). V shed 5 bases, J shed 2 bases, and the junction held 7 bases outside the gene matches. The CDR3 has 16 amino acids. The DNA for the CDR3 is TGTGCCAGTAGTGCTTCGGGACAGGGGGGAAACACTGAAGCTTTCTTT. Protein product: CASSASGQGGNTEAFF.

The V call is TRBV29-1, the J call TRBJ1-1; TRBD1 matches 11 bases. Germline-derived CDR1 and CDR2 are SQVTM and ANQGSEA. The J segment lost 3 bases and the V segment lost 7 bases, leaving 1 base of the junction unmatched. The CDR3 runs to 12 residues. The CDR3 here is CSGTGGYTEAFF. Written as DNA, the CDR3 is TGCAGCGGGACAGGGGGCTACACTGAAGCTTTCTTT.

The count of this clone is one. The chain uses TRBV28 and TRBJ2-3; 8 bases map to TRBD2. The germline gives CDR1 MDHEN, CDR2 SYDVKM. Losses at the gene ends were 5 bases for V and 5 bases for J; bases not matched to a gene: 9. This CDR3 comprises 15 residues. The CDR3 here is CASSDSGGREDTQYF. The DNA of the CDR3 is TGTGCCAGCAGTGATTCGGGAGGGCGGGAAGATACGCAGTATTTT.

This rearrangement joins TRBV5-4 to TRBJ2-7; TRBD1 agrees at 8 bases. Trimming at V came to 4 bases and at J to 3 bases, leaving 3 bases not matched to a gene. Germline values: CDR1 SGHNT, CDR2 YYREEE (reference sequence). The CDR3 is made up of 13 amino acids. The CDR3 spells CASSLTGGYEQYF. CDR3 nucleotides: TGTGCCAGCAGCCTTACAGGGGGCTACGAGCAGTACTTC. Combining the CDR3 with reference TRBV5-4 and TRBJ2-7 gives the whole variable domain ETGVTQSPTHLIKTRGQQVTLRCSSQSGHNTVSWYQQALGQGPQFIFQYYREEENGRGNFPPRFSGLQFPNYSSELNVNALELDDSALYLCASSLTGGYEQYFGPGTRLTVT.

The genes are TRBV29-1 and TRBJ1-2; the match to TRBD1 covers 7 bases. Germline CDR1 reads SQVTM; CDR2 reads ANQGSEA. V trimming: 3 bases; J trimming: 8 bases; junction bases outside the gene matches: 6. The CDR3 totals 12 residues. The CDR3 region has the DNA TGCAGCGTTGATCGAGGGGGCAGGGGCTACACCTTC. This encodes CSVDRGGRGYTF.

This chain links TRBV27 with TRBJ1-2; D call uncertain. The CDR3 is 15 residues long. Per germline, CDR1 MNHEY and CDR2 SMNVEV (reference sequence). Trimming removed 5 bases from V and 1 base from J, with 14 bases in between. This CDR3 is CASSGALGLNYGYTF. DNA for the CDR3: TGTGCCAGCAGTGGAGCCCTCGGACTTAACTATGGCTACACCTTC.

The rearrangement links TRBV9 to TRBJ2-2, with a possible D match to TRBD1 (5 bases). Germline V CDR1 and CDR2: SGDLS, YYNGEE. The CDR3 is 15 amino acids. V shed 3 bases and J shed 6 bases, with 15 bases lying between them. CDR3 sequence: CASSASGPRSGELFF. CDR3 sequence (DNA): TGTGCCAGCAGCGCGTCAGGGCCACGATCCGGGGAGCTGTTTTTT.

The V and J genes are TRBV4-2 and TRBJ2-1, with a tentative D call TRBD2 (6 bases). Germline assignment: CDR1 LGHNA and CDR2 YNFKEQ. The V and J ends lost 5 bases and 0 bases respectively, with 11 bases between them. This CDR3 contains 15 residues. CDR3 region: CASSGGTPSYNEQFF. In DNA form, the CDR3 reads TGTGCCAGCAGCGGGGGGACCCCCTCCTACAATGAGCAGTTCTTC.

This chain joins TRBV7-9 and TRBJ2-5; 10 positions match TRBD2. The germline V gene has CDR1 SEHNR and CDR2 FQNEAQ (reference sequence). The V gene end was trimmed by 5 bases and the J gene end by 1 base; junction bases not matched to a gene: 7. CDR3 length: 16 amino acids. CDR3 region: CASSRPGTSAQETQYF. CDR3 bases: TGTGCCAGCAGCAGACCCGGGACTAGCGCCCAAGAGACCCAGTACTTC.

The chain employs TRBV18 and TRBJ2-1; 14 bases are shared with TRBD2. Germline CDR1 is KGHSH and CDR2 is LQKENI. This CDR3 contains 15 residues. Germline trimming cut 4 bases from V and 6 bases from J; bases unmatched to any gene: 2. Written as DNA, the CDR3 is TGTGCCAGCTCACTAGGGACTAGCGGGAGCAATGAGCAGTTCTTC. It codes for CASSLGTSGSNEQFF.

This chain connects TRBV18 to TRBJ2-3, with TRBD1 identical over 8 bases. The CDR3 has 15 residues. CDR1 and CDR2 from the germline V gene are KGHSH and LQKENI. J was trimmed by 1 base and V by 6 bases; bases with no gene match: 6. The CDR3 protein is CASSSEDRGTDTQYF. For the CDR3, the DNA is TGTGCCAGCTCCTCAGAGGACAGGGGCACAGATACGCAGTATTTT.

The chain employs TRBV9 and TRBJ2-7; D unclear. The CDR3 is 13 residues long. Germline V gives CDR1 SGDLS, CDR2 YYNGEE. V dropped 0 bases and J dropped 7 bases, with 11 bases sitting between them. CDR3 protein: CASSVAPRLEQYF. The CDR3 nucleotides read TGTGCCAGCAGCGTAGCCCCCAGACTGGAGCAGTACTTC.

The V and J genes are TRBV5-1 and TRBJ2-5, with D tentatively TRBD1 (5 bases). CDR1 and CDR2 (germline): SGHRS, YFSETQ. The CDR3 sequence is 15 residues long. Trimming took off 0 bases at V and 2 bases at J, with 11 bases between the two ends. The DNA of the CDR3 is TGCGCCAGCAGCTTGGCTCTGACAGCACAAGAGACCCAGTACTTC. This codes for CASSLALTAQETQYF.

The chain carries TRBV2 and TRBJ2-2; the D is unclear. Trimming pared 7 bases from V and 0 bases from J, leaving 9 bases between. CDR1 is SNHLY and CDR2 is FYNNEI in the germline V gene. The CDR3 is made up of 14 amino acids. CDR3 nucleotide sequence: TGTGCCAGCACGAGGATTGCGAACACCGGGGAGCTGTTTTTT. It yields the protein CASTRIANTGELFF.

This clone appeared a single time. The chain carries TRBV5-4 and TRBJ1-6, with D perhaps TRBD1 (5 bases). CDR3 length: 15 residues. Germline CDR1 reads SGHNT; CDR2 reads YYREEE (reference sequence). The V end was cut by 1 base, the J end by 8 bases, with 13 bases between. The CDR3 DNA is TGTGCCAGCAGCTTGAGGAACAGGCCTGATTCACCCCTCCACTTT. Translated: CASSLRNRPDSPLHF.

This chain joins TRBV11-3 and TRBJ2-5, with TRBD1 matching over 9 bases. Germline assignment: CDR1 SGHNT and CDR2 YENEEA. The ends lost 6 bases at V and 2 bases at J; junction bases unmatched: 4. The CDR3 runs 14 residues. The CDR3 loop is CASSSDRGQETQYF. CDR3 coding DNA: TGTGCCAGCAGTTCAGACAGGGGGCAAGAGACCCAGTACTTC. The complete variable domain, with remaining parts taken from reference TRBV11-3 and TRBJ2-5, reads EAGVVQSPRYKIIEKKQPVAFWCNPISGHNTLYWYLQNLGQGPELLIRYENEEAVDDSQLPKDRFSAERLKGVDSTLKIQPAELGDSAVYLCASSSDRGQETQYFGPGTRLLVL.

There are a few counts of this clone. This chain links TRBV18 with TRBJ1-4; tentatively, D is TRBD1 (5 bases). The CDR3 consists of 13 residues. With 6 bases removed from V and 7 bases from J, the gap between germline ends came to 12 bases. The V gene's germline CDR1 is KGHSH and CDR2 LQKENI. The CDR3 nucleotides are TGTGCCAGCTCCCCGGGACTAAGTGAAAAACTGTTTTTT. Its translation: CASSPGLSEKLFF.

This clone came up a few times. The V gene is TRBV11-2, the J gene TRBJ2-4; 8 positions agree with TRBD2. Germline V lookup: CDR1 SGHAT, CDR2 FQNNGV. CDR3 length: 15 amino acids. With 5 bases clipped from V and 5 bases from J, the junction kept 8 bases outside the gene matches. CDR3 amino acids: CASSRDPGLENIQYF. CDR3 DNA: TGTGCCAGCAGCCGGGACCCGGGACTAGAAAACATTCAGTACTTC.

The CDR3 DNA is TGTGCTAGTGGTTTGTTGGGACAGGCGAGGGTTTTAGTGAACACTGAAGCTTTCTTT. This encodes CASGLLGQARVLVNTEAFF. The rearrangement links TRBV12-5 to TRBJ1-1; the match to TRBD1 covers 8 bases. Germline CDR1 reads LGHNT; CDR2 reads FRNRAP. V was clipped by 2 bases and J by 0 bases; unmatched bases: 14. The CDR3 has 19 residues.

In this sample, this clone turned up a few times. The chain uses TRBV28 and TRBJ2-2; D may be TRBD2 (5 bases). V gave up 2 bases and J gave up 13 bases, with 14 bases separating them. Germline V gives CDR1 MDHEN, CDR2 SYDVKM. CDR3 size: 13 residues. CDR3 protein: CASSLEAGRGLFF. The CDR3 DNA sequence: TGTGCCAGCAGTTTAGAGGCCGGACGGGGGCTGTTTTTT.

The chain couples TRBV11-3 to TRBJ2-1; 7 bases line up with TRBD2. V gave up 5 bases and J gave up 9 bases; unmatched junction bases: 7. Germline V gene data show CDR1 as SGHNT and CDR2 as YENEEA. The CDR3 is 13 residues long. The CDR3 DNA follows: TGTGCCAGCAGCCCCCGCCCGGGGGGTGAGCAGTTCTTC. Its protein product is CASSPRPGGEQFF.

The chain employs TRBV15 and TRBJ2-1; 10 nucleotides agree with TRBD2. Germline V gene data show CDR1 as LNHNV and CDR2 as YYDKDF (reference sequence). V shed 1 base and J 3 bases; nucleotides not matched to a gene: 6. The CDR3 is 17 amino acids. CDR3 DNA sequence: TGTGCCACCAGCAGAGGGGCTAGCGGGAGTTTCTACAATGAGCAGTTCTTC. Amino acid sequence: CATSRGASGSFYNEQFF.

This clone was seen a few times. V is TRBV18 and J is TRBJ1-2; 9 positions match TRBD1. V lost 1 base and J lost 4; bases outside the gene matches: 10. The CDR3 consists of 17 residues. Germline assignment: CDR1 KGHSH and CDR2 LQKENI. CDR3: CASSPRDRVVSSYGYTF. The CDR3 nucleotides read TGTGCCAGCTCACCACGGGACAGGGTGGTCTCTAGCTATGGCTACACCTTC. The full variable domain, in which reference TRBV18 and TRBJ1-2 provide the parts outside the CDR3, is NAGVMQNPRHLVRRRGQEARLRCSPMKGHSHVYWYRQLPEEGLKFMVYLQKENIIDESGMPKERFSAEFPKEGPSILRIQQVVRGDSAAYFCASSPRDRVVSSYGYTFGSGTRLTVV.

DNA of the CDR3: TGTGCCAGCTCACCACGGCAGGAGGCCTCCTATGGCTACACCTTC. It encodes CASSPRQEASYGYTF. The V gene is TRBV18, the J gene TRBJ1-2; unclear D gene. V was cut by 1 base and J by 4 bases, with 13 bases left in between. Germline V gene lookup returns CDR1 KGHSH and CDR2 LQKENI. This CDR3 has 15 amino acids.